This T cell receptor beta chain was recovered during a study of graft-versus-host responses after intestinal transplantation. At the level of the study: Recipients uniformly received anti-thymocyte globulin induction, followed by tacrolimus and steroids for three to four years.

TCRdb's copy holds only in-frame clones and misses some; the assay was immunoSEQ multiplex PCR. The data contain fewer than 30,000 clones, 85% to 95% of them singletons. Study-level results: Some patients had graft-donor T cell macrochimerism, and their allografts showed high graft-versus-host to host-versus-graft clonal ratios.

Trimming pared 0 bases from V and 4 bases from J, leaving 16 bases between. Germline V gives CDR1 SEHNR, CDR2 FQNEAQ (reference sequence). The CDR3 has 16 residues. As regards this clone: Its antigen is unknown.

Sample: PBMCs, taken about 70 days after intestinal transplant. The rearrangement joins TRBV7-9 to TRBJ2-7, with D possibly matching TRBD2 (5 bases). This receptor was obtained from a human patient who received an intestinal transplant, so some T cells may come from the graft donor. In DNA form, the CDR3 reads TGTGCCAGCAGCTTAGCTCCAGAAGGGTCGGGATACGAGCAGTACTTC. It encodes CASSLAPEGSGYEQYF.